This TCR beta chain was recovered during a study of cytomegalovirus exposure and HLA in healthy donors. It was with 60 Vbeta and 13 Jbeta primers that the PCR ran. Using immunoSEQ multiplex PCR, the repertoire was profiled, and TCRdb retains in-frame clones only, with some absent. Of under 200,000 clones listed, about 81% are singletons. Turning to this clone: Its target is not known.

CDR3 length: 16 residues. The V gene lost 2 bases and the J gene lost 2 bases, with 19 bases spanning the gap. Germline V gives CDR1 GTSNPN, CDR2 SVGIG (reference sequence). Study-level results: There were around 160 TCR beta chains listed as cytomegalovirus-associated. A few of the chains that were CMV-associated were confirmed in vitro to be specific for CMV antigens.

The receptor comes from a woman aged 18-29 years in good health and CMV-seronegative. The specimen was PBMCs. The chain joins TRBV30 to TRBJ2-7; weak D call: TRBD2 (5 bases). The CDR3 DNA reads TGTGCCTGGAGTCTCGCGTTGACCGGGGTCCCCTACGAGCAGTACTTC. Translated, it gives CAWSLALTGVPYEQYF.